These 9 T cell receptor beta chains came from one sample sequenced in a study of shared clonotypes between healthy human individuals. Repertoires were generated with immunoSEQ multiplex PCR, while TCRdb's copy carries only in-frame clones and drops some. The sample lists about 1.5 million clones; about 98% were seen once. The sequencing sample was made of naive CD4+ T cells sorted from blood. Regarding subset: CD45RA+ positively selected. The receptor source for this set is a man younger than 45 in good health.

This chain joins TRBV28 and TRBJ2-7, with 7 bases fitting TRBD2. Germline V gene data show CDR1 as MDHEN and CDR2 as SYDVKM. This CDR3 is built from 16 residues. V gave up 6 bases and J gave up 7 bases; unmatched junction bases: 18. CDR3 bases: TGTGCCAGCAGCCCAGCCTCGGCGCGGGAGAACGGGGAGCAGTACTTC. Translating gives CASSPASARENGEQYF.

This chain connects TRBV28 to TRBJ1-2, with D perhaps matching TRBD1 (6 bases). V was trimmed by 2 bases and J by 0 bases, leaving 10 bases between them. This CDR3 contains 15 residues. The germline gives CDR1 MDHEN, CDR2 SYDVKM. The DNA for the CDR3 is TGTGCCAGCAGTTTAGGACAGCCTGCTAACTATGGCTACACCTTC. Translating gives CASSLGQPANYGYTF.

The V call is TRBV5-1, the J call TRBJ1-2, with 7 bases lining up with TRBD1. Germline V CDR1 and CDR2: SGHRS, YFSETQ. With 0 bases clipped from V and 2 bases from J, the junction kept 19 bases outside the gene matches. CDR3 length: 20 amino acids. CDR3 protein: CASSLVGQNRGSIGNYGYTF. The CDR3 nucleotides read TGCGCCAGCAGCTTGGTGGGGCAAAACAGGGGCTCAATCGGGAACTATGGCTACACCTTC.

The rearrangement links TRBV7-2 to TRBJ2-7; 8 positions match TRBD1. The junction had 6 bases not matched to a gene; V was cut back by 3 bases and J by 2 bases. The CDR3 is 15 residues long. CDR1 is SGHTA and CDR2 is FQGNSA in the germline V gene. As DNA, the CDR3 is TGTGCCAGCAGCTTCGGACAGGGAATTACCTACGAGCAGTACTTC. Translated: CASSFGQGITYEQYF.

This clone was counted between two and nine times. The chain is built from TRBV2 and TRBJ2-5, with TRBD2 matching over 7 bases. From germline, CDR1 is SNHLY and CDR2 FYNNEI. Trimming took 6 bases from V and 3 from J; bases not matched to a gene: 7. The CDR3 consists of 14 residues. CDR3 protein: CASRTGTNKETQYF. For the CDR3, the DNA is TGTGCCAGCAGGACCGGGACTAACAAAGAGACCCAGTACTTC. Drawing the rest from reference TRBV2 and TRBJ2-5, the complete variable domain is EPEVTQTPSHQVTQMGQEVILRCVPISNHLYFYWYRQILGQKVEFLVSFYNNEISEKSEIFDDQFSVERPDGSNFTLKIRSTKLEDSAMYFCASRTGTNKETQYFGPGTRLLVL.

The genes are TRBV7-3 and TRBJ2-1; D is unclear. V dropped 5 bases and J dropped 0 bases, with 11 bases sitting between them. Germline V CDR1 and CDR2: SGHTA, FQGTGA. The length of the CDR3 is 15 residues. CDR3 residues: CASSPNPGSYNEQFF. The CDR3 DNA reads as TGTGCCAGCAGCCCAAACCCGGGCTCCTACAATGAGCAGTTCTTC.

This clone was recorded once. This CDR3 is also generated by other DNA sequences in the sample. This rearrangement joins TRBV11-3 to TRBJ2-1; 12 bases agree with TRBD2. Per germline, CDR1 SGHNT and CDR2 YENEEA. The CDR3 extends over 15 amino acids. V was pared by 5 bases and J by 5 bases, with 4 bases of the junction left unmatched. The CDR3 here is CASSPGLAGNNEQFF. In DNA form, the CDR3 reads TGTGCCAGCAGCCCGGGACTAGCGGGCAACAATGAGCAGTTCTTC.

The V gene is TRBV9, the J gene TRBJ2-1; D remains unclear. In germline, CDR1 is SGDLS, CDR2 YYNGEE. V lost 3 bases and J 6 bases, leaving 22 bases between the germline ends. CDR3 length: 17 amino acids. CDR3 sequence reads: CASSAPLRPVAGNEQFF. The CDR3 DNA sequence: TGTGCCAGCAGCGCTCCCCTCAGGCCGGTTGCAGGCAATGAGCAGTTCTTC.

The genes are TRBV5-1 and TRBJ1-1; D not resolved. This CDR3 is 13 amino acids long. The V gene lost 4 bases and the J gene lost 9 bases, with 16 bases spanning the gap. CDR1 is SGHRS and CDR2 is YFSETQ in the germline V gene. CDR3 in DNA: TGCGCCAGCAGCCATACTAGCGGGCAGAAAGCTTTCTTT. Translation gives CASSHTSGQKAFF.